This T cell receptor (beta chain) comes out of a study of PD-1 blockade in classical Hodgkin lymphoma. This CDR3 has 13 residues. Germline V gives CDR1 SGHTA, CDR2 FQGNSA. V was cut by 6 bases and J by 5 bases, with 11 bases left in between. Profiling relied on immunoSEQ multiplex PCR, and the TCRdb table lists in-frame clones only, not all of them. The table shows about 6,900 clones, with 86% occurring only once. Findings of the study overall: Reports indicated that newly diagnosed patients had lower baseline TCR diversity than healthy donors did. There was a significant rise in CD4+ TCR diversity by C4D1, with no such rise for CD8+. Patients with a complete response exhibited baseline diversity comparable to newly diagnosed patients.

Of note for this clone: Antigen specificity is unknown.

The time point is: cycle 4 day 1 (C4D1), after less than 7 weeks of nivolumab. All the patients suffered relapse after autologous stem cell transplantation, and brentuximab vedotin exposure differed. This clonotype was sampled from a human donor with classical Hodgkin lymphoma. Sample: peripheral blood mononuclear cells (PBMCs), taken before the fourth cycle of nivolumab. The chain couples TRBV7-2 to TRBJ1-5; D is unresolved. DNA for the CDR3: TGTGCCAGCAGTCAAGGGAAGCATCAGCCCCAGCATTTT. Translation gives CASSQGKHQPQHF.